Below are 30 T cell receptor beta chains sequenced from a single sample in a study of identical twins. MiXCR was run by TCRdb on the 5' RACE reads, yielding one entry per CDR3 protein. The sample records over 550,000 distinct CDR3 sequences, less than 9% being singletons. In addition, the sample was reused for a study of yellow fever vaccine responses in identical twins.

The sample consisted of PBMCs. These receptor sequences come from a woman aged 18 to 35 in good health.

This clonotype was recorded at least ten times. The J gene is TRBJ2-7, the V gene TRBV5-5, with a possible D match to TRBD1 (5 bases). The V end was cut by 4 bases, the J end by 2 bases, with 16 bases between. Germline CDR1 and CDR2: SGHKS and YYEKEE (reference sequence). This CDR3 contains 15 residues. In DNA, the CDR3 is TGTGCCAGCAGCCACCAGGGTTTAAGCGCCTACGAGCAGTACGTC. It translates to CASSHQGLSAYEQYV.

There are a few counts of this clonotype. V gene TRBV28 combines with J gene TRBJ1-5; TRBD1 aligns across 10 bases. CDR1 is MDHEN, CDR2 SYDVKM, per germline. The CDR3 spans 18 residues. The ends lost 5 bases at V and 4 bases at J; junction bases unmatched: 14. The CDR3 DNA reads as TGTGCCAGCAGTCACCCTCCCGGGACAGGGGCCAATAATCAGCCCCAGCATTTT. Protein product: CASSHPPGTGANNQPQHF.

In this sample, this clonotype turned up a few times. The chain links TRBV5-1 to TRBJ1-4; 8 bases fit TRBD1. With 4 bases clipped from V and 5 bases from J, the junction kept 7 bases outside the gene matches. CDR1 SGHRS and CDR2 YFSETQ come from the germline V gene. The CDR3 has 15 amino acids. The CDR3 is CASSGGTGDNEKLFF. CDR3 sequence (DNA): TGCGCCAGCAGCGGCGGGACAGGAGACAATGAAAAACTGTTTTTT.

This clonotype appeared a few times. The chain is built from TRBV5-6 and TRBJ2-1; D not resolved. CDR1 and CDR2 from the germline V gene are SGHDT and YYEEEE. Trimming pared 0 bases from V and 4 bases from J, leaving 11 bases between. The CDR3 covers 15 residues. The CDR3 loop reads CASSLGVSQYNEQFF. The CDR3 bases are TGTGCCAGCAGCTTGGGGGTTTCCCAATACAATGAGCAGTTCTTC.

Only a few counts were recorded for this clonotype. The CDR3: CASSPWEGQAYNEQFF. The CDR3 DNA sequence: TGTGCCAGCAGCCCTTGGGAGGGACAGGCCTACAATGAGCAGTTCTTC. The chain joins TRBV11-2 to TRBJ2-1, with a weak D call TRBD1 (8 bases). Deletions cut 5 bases from V and 2 bases from J, with 16 bases between. CDR1 and CDR2 from the germline V gene are SGHAT and FQNNGV. This CDR3 comprises 16 residues.

This clonotype was observed at least ten times. The rearrangement links TRBV5-4 to TRBJ2-1; 10 bases line up with TRBD2. Germline V gene lookup returns CDR1 SGHNT and CDR2 YYREEE (reference sequence). Trimming took 0 bases from V and 7 from J; bases not matched to a gene: 16. This CDR3 is built from 19 residues. The CDR3 DNA sequence: TGTGCCAGCAGCTTGGTAATAGCGCCTAGCGGGAGAAAAGGAAATGAGCAGTTCTTC. Protein: CASSLVIAPSGRKGNEQFF.

This chain joins TRBV10-2 and TRBJ2-5, with a possible D match to TRBD2 (6 bases). Trimming removed 6 bases at V and 5 bases at J, with 16 bases between. The germline gives CDR1 WSHSY, CDR2 SAAADI. This CDR3 comprises 14 residues. As DNA, the CDR3 is TGCGCCAGCAGAACCGGGACTGGGTACGAGACCCAGTACTTC. Translation: CASRTGTGYETQYF.

This clonotype was recorded many times. The germline gene is not matched at one end of the junction; a read error may be the cause. The V call is TRBV12-3 or TRBV12-4, the J call TRBJ2-7; 12 nucleotides agree with TRBD2. This CDR3 contains 12 residues. The CDR3: CASSYTSGRPNF. In DNA form, the CDR3 reads TGTGCCAGCAGTTATACTAGCGGGAGGCCGAACTTC.

This clonotype has a handful of counts. The V gene is TRBV12-3 or TRBV12-4, the J gene TRBJ2-3, with D possibly matching TRBD1 (6 bases). V was trimmed by 5 bases and J by 7 bases, leaving 10 bases between them. The CDR3 runs to 12 residues. The CDR3 region is CASSMTGYTQYF. CDR3 DNA sequence: TGTGCCAGCAGTATGACAGGATATACGCAGTATTTT.

This clonotype appeared many times. This chain uses TRBV2 with TRBJ2-1, with unresolved D. This CDR3 contains 12 residues. Trimming pared 7 bases from V and 4 bases from J, leaving 8 bases between. CDR1 is SNHLY, CDR2 FYNNEI, per germline. DNA of the CDR3: TGTGCCAGCAAGCCCAGGTACAATGAGCAGTTCTTC. Its protein is CASKPRYNEQFF.

This chain links TRBV5-1 with TRBJ1-4; D might be TRBD1 (5 bases). Germline V lookup: CDR1 SGHRS, CDR2 YFSETQ. The CDR3 length is 12 residues. The V and J ends lost 1 base and 11 bases respectively, with 9 bases between them. The CDR3 DNA follows: TGCGCCAGCAGCTTGAGTCGGGACAAACTGTTTTTT. Protein: CASSLSRDKLFF.

This clonotype was seen at least ten times. The CDR3 reads CASSESGDGTQYF. DNA for the CDR3: TGTGCCAGCAGTGAATCTGGGGATGGTACGCAGTATTTT. The J gene is TRBJ2-3, the V gene TRBV25-1, with D unclear. Germline loops: CDR1 MGHDK, CDR2 SYGVNS. This CDR3 is 13 amino acids long. Trimming pared 1 base from V and 8 bases from J, leaving 10 bases between.

The V gene is TRBV25-1, the J gene TRBJ1-2, with D perhaps matching TRBD1 (5 bases). Trimming cost V 1 base and J 7 bases, with 7 bases left between them. Germline V gene sequence: CDR1 MGHDK, CDR2 SYGVNS. This CDR3 contains 12 residues. The CDR3 nucleotides read TGTGCCAGCAGTGAATCCGGGGGTGGCTACACCTTC. Encoded protein: CASSESGGGYTF.

A few counts support this clonotype. V is TRBV7-2 and J is TRBJ1-1; TRBD1 is a possible D gene (5 bases). The germline V gene encodes CDR1 SGHTA and CDR2 FQGNSA. This CDR3 spans 16 amino acids. Between the trimmed V and J ends, which lost 5 bases and 5 bases, there was a span of 21 bases. Here the CDR3 DNA reads TGTGCCAGCAGCATTAGGAATCAGGCTCCAGGGACTGAAGCTTTCTTT. This sequence encodes CASSIRNQAPGTEAFF.

This chain links TRBV7-9 with TRBJ1-2, with D hard to call. Germline CDR1 SEHNR, CDR2 FQNEAQ (reference sequence). V lost 7 bases to trimming and J lost 7 bases, with 19 bases between them. The CDR3 sequence is 14 residues long. DNA for the CDR3: TGTGCCAGCACGGCGCCCATGGGGATCGTTGGCTACACCTTC. Its protein is CASTAPMGIVGYTF.

This clonotype was seen a few times. The V and J genes are TRBV9 and TRBJ1-2; D is possibly TRBD1 (5 bases). CDR1 is SGDLS, CDR2 YYNGEE, per germline. This CDR3 region has 15 residues. Trimming pared 2 bases from V and 2 bases from J, leaving 13 bases between. The chain's CDR3 is CASSVRGDRNYGYTF. CDR3 nucleotide sequence: TGTGCCAGCAGCGTCCGGGGGGATCGAAACTATGGCTACACCTTC.

This clonotype has a count of ten or more. This chain connects TRBV20-1 to TRBJ1-1; 8 nucleotides match TRBD1. Germline V gene lookup returns CDR1 DFQATT and CDR2 SNEGSKA (reference sequence). The ends lost 4 bases at V and 5 bases at J; junction bases unmatched: 6. The CDR3 spans 13 residues. CDR3 in amino acids: CSAMDRAKTEAFF. The CDR3 DNA reads as TGCAGTGCTATGGACAGGGCGAAAACTGAAGCTTTCTTT.

This clonotype was counted only a few times. The chain couples TRBV5-1 to TRBJ2-7, with D hard to call. Germline V gives CDR1 SGHRS, CDR2 YFSETQ. V lost 2 bases to trimming and J lost 3 bases, with 21 bases between them. This CDR3 has 17 amino acids. CDR3 in DNA: TGCGCCAGCAGCTTTTGTAAGGTATCTTTTACTTGCTACGAGCAGTACGTC. Amino acid sequence: CASSFCKVSFTCYEQYV.

This clonotype was seen more than once but under ten times. The chain joins TRBV15 to TRBJ2-1, with D possibly matching TRBD1 (6 bases). The germline gives CDR1 LNHNV, CDR2 YYDKDF (reference sequence). Trimming took off 0 bases at V and 7 bases at J, with 13 bases between the two ends. The CDR3 has 15 residues. CDR3 in DNA: TGTGCCACCAGCAGAGAAACAGGGTTCGGGAATGAGCAGTTCTTC. Encoded protein: CATSRETGFGNEQFF. The complete variable domain, with remaining parts taken from reference TRBV15 and TRBJ2-1, reads DAMVIQNPRYQVTQFGKPVTLSCSQTLNHNVMYWYQQKSSQAPKLLFHYYDKDFNNEADTPDNFQSRRPNTSFCFLDIRSPGLGDTAMYLCATSRETGFGNEQFFGPGTRLTVL.

This clonotype was seen ten or more times. The genes are TRBV5-1 and TRBJ2-7, with a weak D call TRBD2 (6 bases). Trimming shortened V by 2 bases and J by 2 bases, and 11 bases separated the two germline ends. Germline CDR1 is SGHRS and CDR2 is YFSETQ. This CDR3 is 14 amino acids long. CDR3 coding DNA: TGCGCCAGCAGCTTTTTAGCGGATACCTACGAGCAGTACTTC. Residues: CASSFLADTYEQYF.

At least ten counts were recorded for this clonotype. The chain couples TRBV28 to TRBJ1-2, with no clear D. The germline V and J ends were trimmed by 3 bases and 5 bases, with 16 bases remaining between them. Germline-derived CDR1 and CDR2 are MDHEN and SYDVKM. This CDR3 region has 15 residues. CDR3 region: CASSFGTAIWYGYTF. In nucleotides, the CDR3 is TGTGCCAGCAGTTTCGGAACTGCGATTTGGTATGGCTACACCTTC.

There are many counts of this clonotype. The J gene is TRBJ2-3, the V gene TRBV27; TRBD2 might be the D (5 bases). Germline CDR1 MNHEY, CDR2 SMNVEV (reference sequence). V gave up 5 bases and J gave up 2 bases, with 20 bases separating them. The CDR3 is 17 residues long. The CDR3 DNA is TGTGCCAGCAGTCCCATACAGTGGAGCGGCCCCACAGATACGCAGTATTTT. Protein: CASSPIQWSGPTDTQYF.

In this sample, this clonotype turned up a few times. The rearrangement uses TRBV5-1 and TRBJ1-2; D perhaps matches TRBD1 (5 bases). V was pared by 0 bases and J by 7 bases, with 10 bases between. CDR1 is SGHRS, CDR2 YFSETQ, per germline. CDR3 length: 13 residues. The CDR3 DNA follows: TGCGCCAGCAGCTTGGGAGGAACAGGTGGCTACACCTTC. Protein sequence: CASSLGGTGGYTF.

This clonotype was observed a handful of times. This chain joins TRBV5-1 and TRBJ1-1, with D possibly being TRBD1 (5 bases). The germline V and J ends were trimmed by 2 bases and 1 base, with 9 bases remaining between them. The CDR3 runs 14 residues. In germline, CDR1 is SGHRS, CDR2 YFSETQ. The CDR3 reads CASSFWGSNTEAFF. The CDR3 nucleotides are TGCGCCAGCAGCTTTTGGGGGTCGAACACTGAAGCTTTCTTT. The full variable domain, in which reference TRBV5-1 and TRBJ1-1 provide the parts outside the CDR3, is KAGVTQTPRYLIKTRGQQVTLSCSPISGHRSVSWYQQTPGQGLQFLFEYFSETQRNKGNFPGRFSGRQFSNSRSEMNVSTLELGDSALYLCASSFWGSNTEAFFGQGTRLTVV.

This clonotype showed up just a few times. CDR3 sequence (DNA): TGTGCCAGCAGCCCGCAACAGGGAATGAACACTGAAGCTTTCTTT. Its translation: CASSPQQGMNTEAFF. The chain couples TRBV7-8 to TRBJ1-1; D possibly corresponds to TRBD1 (6 bases). The CDR3 is 15 residues long. V lost 5 bases to trimming and J lost 0 bases, with 13 bases between them. Germline V lookup: CDR1 SGHVS, CDR2 FQNEAQ.

The chain combines TRBV5-1 with TRBJ1-1; D possibly corresponds to TRBD1 (5 bases). Looked up from germline, CDR1 is SGHRS and CDR2 is YFSETQ. V was cut by 0 bases and J by 6 bases, with 12 bases left in between. CDR3 length: 14 residues. The CDR3 loop is CASSLEQGRAEAFF. Here the CDR3 DNA reads TGCGCCAGCAGCTTGGAGCAGGGTAGAGCTGAAGCTTTCTTT. Variable domain in full (rest from reference TRBV5-1 and TRBJ1-1): KAGVTQTPRYLIKTRGQQVTLSCSPISGHRSVSWYQQTPGQGLQFLFEYFSETQRNKGNFPGRFSGRQFSNSRSEMNVSTLELGDSALYLCASSLEQGRAEAFFGQGTRLTVV.

In this sample, this clonotype turned up many times. This chain connects TRBV10-3 to TRBJ1-4, with D perhaps TRBD1 (6 bases). This CDR3 has 14 residues. Germline V gene sequence: CDR1 ENHRY, CDR2 SYGVKD. With 3 bases removed from V and 7 bases from J, the gap between germline ends came to 12 bases. CDR3 coding DNA: TGTGCCATCAGTGAAAGGCAGGGGAGTGAAAAACTGTTTTTT. It codes for CAISERQGSEKLFF.

This clonotype was seen at least ten times. The chain has TRBV5-1 and TRBJ1-1; D call uncertain. The V gene's germline CDR1 is SGHRS and CDR2 YFSETQ. V gave up 4 bases and J gave up 6 bases, with 13 bases separating them. This CDR3 is 13 amino acids long. CDR3 loop: CASSAGSPAEAFF. DNA of the CDR3: TGCGCCAGCAGCGCCGGCTCGCCAGCTGAAGCTTTCTTT.

This clonotype was seen at least ten times. Written as DNA, the CDR3 is TGTGCCAGCAGTTACGGTGTTTACTCTGGGGCCAACGTCCTGACTTTC. Its protein is CASSYGVYSGANVLTF. J is TRBJ2-6 and V is TRBV6-5, with D uncertain. Germline V gene data show CDR1 as MNHEY and CDR2 as SVGAGI. V was pared by 2 bases and J by 0 bases, with 8 bases between. This CDR3 comprises 16 residues.

The rearrangement joins TRBV6-7 to TRBJ2-3; 15 bases fit TRBD2. TRBV6-7 is classed as an ORF, of uncertain function. The CDR3 is made up of 17 amino acids. Unmatched junction bases numbered 5, after V lost 2 bases and J lost 5 bases. CDR3 nucleotide sequence: TGTGCCAGCAGTTACGGGACTAGCGGGAGGCTTGGAGATACGCAGTATTTT. Translating gives CASSYGTSGRLGDTQYF.